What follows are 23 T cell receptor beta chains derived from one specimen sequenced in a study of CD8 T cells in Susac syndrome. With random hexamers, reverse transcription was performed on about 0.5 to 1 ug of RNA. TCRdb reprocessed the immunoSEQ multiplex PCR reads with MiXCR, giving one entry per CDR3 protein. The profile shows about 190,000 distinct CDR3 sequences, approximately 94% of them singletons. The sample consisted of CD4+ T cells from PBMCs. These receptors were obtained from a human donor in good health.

For the CDR3, the DNA is TGTGCCAGCAGCCCCGGAGCGACAGGGAAGGACACTGAAGCTTTCTTT. Translated: CASSPGATGKDTEAFF. This chain uses TRBV11-2 with TRBJ1-1; 7 bases are a match to TRBD1. The CDR3 has 16 residues. Germline trimming cut 5 bases from V and 3 bases from J; bases unmatched to any gene: 12. Germline values: CDR1 SGHAT, CDR2 FQNNGV.

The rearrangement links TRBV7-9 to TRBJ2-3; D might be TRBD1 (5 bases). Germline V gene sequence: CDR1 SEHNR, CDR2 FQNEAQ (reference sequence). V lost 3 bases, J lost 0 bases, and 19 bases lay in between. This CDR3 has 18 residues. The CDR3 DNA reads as TGTGCCAGCAGCTTTCCCAAAAGCACAGGCGGAAGCACAGATACGCAGTATTTT. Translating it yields CASSFPKSTGGSTDTQYF.

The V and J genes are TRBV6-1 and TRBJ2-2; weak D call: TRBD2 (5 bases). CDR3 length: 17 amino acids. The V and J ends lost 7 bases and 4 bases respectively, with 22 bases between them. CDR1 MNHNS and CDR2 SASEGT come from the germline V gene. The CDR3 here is CASKDRGLGRSTGELFF. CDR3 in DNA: TGTGCCAGCAAAGATCGGGGATTGGGTAGGAGCACCGGGGAGCTGTTTTTT.

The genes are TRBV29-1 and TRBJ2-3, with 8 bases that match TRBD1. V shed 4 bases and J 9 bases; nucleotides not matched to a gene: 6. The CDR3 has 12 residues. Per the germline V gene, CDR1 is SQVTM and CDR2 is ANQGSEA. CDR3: CSVAQTGGTQYF. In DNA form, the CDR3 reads TGCAGCGTTGCCCAAACAGGGGGAACGCAGTATTTT.

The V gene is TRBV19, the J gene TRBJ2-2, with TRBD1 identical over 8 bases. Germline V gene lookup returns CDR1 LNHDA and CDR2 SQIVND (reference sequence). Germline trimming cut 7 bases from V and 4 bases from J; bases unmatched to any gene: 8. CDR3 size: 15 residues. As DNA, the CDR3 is TGTGCCAGTAATCTCCGGGACAGGAGCACCGGGGAGCTGTTTTTT. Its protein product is CASNLRDRSTGELFF. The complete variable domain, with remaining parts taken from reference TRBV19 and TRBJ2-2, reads DGGITQSPKYLFRKEGQNVTLSCEQNLNHDAMYWYRQDPGQGLRLIYYSQIVNDFQKGDIAEGYSVSREKKESFPLTVTSAQKNPTAFYLCASNLRDRSTGELFFGEGSRLTVL.

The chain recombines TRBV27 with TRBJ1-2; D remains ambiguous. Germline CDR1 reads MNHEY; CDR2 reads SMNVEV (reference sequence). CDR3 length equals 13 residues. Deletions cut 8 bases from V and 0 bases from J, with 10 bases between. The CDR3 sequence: CASARASNYGYTF. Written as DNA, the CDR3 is TGTGCCAGCGCCCGGGCCTCTAACTATGGCTACACCTTC.

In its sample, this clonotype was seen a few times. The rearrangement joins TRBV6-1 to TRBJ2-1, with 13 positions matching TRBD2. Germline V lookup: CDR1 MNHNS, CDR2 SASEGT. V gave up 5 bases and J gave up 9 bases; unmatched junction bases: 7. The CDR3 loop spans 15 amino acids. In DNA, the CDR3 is TGTGCCAGCAGTACCAGACTAGCGGGGGGTGTTGAGCAGTTCTTC. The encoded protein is CASSTRLAGGVEQFF.

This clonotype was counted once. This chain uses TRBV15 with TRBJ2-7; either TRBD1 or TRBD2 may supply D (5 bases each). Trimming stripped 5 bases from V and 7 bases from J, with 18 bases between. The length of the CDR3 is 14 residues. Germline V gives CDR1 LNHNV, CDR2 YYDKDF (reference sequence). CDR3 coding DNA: TGTGCCACCAGCTCCCCAGGGACGGGCCGGGAGCAGTACTTC. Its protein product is CATSSPGTGREQYF.

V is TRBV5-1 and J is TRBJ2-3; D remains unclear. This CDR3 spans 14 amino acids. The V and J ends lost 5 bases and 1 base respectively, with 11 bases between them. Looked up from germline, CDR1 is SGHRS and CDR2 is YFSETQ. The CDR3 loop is CASRDGHRTDTQYF. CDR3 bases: TGCGCCAGCAGAGATGGGCACCGCACAGATACGCAGTATTTT.

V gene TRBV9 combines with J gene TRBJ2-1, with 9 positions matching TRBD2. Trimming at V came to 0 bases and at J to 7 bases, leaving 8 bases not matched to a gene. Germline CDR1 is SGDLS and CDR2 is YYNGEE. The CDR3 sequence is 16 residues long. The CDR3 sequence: CASSVVGSGGLNEQFF. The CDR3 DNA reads TGTGCCAGCAGCGTAGTGGGGAGCGGGGGGTTGAATGAGCAGTTCTTC.

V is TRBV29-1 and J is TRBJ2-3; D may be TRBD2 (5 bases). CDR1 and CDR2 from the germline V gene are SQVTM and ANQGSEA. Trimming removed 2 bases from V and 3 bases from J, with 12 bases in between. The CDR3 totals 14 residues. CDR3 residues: CSVENERATDTQYF. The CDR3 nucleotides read TGCAGCGTTGAAAATGAGAGGGCGACAGATACGCAGTATTTT.

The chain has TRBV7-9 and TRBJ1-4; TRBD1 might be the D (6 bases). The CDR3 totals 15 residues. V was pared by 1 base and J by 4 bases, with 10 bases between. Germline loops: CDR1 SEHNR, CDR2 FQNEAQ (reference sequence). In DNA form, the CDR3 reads TGTGCCAGCAGCTTAGGGGACACCGATAATGAAAAACTGTTTTTT. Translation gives CASSLGDTDNEKLFF.

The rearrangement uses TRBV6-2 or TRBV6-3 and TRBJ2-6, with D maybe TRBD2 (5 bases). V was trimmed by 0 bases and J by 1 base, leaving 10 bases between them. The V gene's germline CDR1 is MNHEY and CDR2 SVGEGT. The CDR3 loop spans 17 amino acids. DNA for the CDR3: TGTGCCAGCAGTTACTCGAGGGCAGCTTCTGGGGCCAACGTCCTGACTTTC. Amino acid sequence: CASSYSRAASGANVLTF.

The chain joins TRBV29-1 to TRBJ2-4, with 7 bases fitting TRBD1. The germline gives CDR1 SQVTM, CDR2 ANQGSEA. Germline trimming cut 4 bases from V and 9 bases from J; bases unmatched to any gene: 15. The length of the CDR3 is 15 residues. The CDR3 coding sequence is TGCAGCGTTGGAGAGGGGGCGACCATGGGTGGCATTCAGTACTTC. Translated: CSVGEGATMGGIQYF.

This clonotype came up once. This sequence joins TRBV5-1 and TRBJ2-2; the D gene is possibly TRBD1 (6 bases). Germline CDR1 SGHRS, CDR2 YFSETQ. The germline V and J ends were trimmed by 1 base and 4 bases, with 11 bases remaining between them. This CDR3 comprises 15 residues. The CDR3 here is CASSLTGRTTGELFF. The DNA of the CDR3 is TGCGCCAGCAGCTTGACAGGGCGGACCACCGGGGAGCTGTTTTTT.

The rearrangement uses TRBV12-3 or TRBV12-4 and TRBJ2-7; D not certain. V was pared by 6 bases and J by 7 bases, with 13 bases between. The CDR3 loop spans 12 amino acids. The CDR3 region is CASSTTNKEQYF. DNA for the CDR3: TGTGCCAGCAGCACAACCAACAAAGAGCAGTACTTC.

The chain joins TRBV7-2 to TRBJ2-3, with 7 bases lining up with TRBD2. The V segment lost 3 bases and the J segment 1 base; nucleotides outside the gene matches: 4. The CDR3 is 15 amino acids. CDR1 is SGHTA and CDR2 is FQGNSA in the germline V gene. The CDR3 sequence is CASSFAAGGTDTQYF. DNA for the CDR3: TGTGCCAGCAGCTTCGCGGCGGGGGGCACAGATACGCAGTATTTT. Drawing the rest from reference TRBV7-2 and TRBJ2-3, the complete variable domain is GAGVSQSPSNKVTEKGKDVELRCDPISGHTALYWYRQSLGQGLEFLIYFQGNSAPDKSGLPSDRFSAERTGGSVSTLTIQRTQQEDSAVYLCASSFAAGGTDTQYFGPGTRLTVL.

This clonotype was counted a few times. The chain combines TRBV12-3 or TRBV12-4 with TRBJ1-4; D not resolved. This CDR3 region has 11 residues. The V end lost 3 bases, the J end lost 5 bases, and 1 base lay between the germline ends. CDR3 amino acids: CASSLNEKLFF. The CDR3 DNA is TGTGCCAGCAGTTTGAATGAAAAACTGTTTTTT.

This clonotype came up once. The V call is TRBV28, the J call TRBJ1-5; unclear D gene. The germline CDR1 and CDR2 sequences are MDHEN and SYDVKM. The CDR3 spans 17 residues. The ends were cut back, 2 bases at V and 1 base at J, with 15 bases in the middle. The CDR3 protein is CASSLGFPMGSNQPQHF. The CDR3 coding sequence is TGTGCCAGCAGTTTAGGGTTTCCGATGGGGAGCAATCAGCCCCAGCATTTT. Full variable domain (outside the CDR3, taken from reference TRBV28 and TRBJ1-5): DVKVTQSSRYLVKRTGEKVFLECVQDMDHENMFWYRQDPGLGLRLIYFSYDVKMKEKGDIPEGYSVSREKKERFSLILESASTNQTSMYLCASSLGFPMGSNQPQHFGDGTRLSIL.

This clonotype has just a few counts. The CDR3 DNA reads as TGCAGTGCTCCGGACAGGGGCCCTAAGGGGAAATACGAGCAGTACTTC. This translates into CSAPDRGPKGKYEQYF. V and J are TRBV20-1 and TRBJ2-7; TRBD1 matches at 9 bases. The V gene end was trimmed by 5 bases and the J gene end by 4 bases; junction bases not matched to a gene: 15. Germline V lookup: CDR1 DFQATT, CDR2 SNEGSKA (reference sequence). The CDR3 extends over 16 amino acids.

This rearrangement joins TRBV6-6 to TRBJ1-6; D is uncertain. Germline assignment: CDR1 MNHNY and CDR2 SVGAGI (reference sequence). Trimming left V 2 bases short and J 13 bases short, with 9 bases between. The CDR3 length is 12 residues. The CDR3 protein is CASSYGFAPLHF. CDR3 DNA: TGTGCCAGCAGTTACGGCTTTGCCCCCCTCCACTTT.

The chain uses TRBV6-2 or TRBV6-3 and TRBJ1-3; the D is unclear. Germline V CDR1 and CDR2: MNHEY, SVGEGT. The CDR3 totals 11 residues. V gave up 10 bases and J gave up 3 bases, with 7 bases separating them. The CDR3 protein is CATANGNTIYF. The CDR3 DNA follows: TGTGCCACTGCGAATGGAAACACCATATATTTT.

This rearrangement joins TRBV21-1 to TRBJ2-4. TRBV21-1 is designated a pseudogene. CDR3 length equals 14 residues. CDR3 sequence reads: CARRVGSYLPIQYF. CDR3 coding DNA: TGTGCCAGACGAGTGGGGTCTTACCTTCCCATTCAGTACTTC.